This TCR beta chain was captured by sequencing in a study of identifying expanded T cells in peripheral blood (dated by TCRdb to between 2019 and 2020). Describing the broader study: Four technical replicates, made by sequencing separate aliquots from the same pool of genomic DNA, were compared pairwise. What the research found in general, with its limitations: For all healthy donors, the variance in clone template counts between two-week samples rose significantly as total template count increased. The beta-binomial model significantly reduced the number of clones called differentially abundant and the false-positive rate across all healthy-donor time intervals. The authors expected that over much longer intervals, such as months to years, biological variance in healthy repertoires might increase even further. About 1.1 differentially abundant clones were flagged by the binomial model between technical replicates, whereas about 16.4 and 19 were flagged over about two weeks and four weeks, respectively.

No immune events such as infections were documented for the healthy donors during the collection period. Blood repertoires from healthy donors were used as a training cohort for calibrating time-dependent variance in a beta-binomial model of differential abundance of T-cell clones. The training cohort was composed of about 10 healthy donors, 3 female and 7 male. The donors were between roughly 25 and 64 years old, with an average age of approximately 47 years. Whole blood, obtained from a commercial supplier, was collected from each healthy donor at three time points spaced around two weeks apart. For immunosequencing, genomic DNA was extracted from unsorted whole blood. Concerning this clone: Its recognized antigen is unknown. Base-call qualities are not available, and no considerably larger clone is one nucleotide away.

TCRbeta CDR3 regions were profiled with the immunoSEQ Assay using bias-controlled multiplex PCR amplification of genomic DNA. The authors processed their data as follows. The absolute abundance of each unique TCRbeta CDR3 region was quantified after sequences were collapsed and filtered. Two models were used to test differential abundance: a binomial model (Fisher-equivalent) and a beta-binomial model that adds time-dependent variance fitted from healthy donors. Clones with fewer than 5 combined templates were removed, and differential abundance was called for clones with a Benjamini-Hochberg FDR below 0.01. Using the form v = (b*log(k)+a)^2, the beta-binomial variance was modeled as a function of the total template count across the two samples. TCRdb limited this immuneACCESS table to in-frame rearrangements with V and J called. A share of clones is missing; checked studies link under half to unresolved V genes, and the rest is unexplained. The DNA was the basis for D and trimming; V, J and clone size are from that table. In this sample the table shows 65,000 to 95,000 clones, 84% of which occur a single time. Roughly 21% of the sample is in the top ten clones.

Its CDR3 holds 16 amino acids, cysteine through phenylalanine. Left in the record is the CDR3 DNA by itself, 48 bases read in frame from the first base. The CDR1 and CDR2 encoded by the germline V gene are SQVTM and ANQGSEA. V is cut by 4 bases and J by 1 base, and the space between the germline ends is 19 bases. The sequenced sample was blood. This TCR was sampled from a person between 18 and 75 years old in good health. This sequence uses TRBV29-1 and TRBJ1-1, with the D gene not confidently named. CDR3 region: CSVVVGPRRRNTEAFF. The DNA is TGCAGCGTTGTGGTGGGCCCTCGACGGAGGAACACTGAAGCTTTCTTT.